A selection of T cell receptor beta chains follows, all from one sample in a study of T cell repertoires in cytomegalovirus infection. One entry per CDR3 protein, called by TCRdb with MiXCR from the reads. Of about 130,000 distinct CDR3 sequences in the sample, 32% were seen once. Their antigen targets remain unknown. This material consisted of CD8+ T cells from cultured PBMCs, taken from culture after CMV antigen stimulation. Receptor source: a human donor in good health (CMV status not recorded). Some clones in this sample may be carry-over from other donors' samples. CDR3s include the opening cysteine and the closing phenylalanine or tryptophan. D genes are given only for firm matches. Size values are once, few and many counts, or a class for expanded clones, and some rows have none.

v_gene: TRBV2
j_gene: TRBJ1-5
d_gene: .
abundance: few
CDR3aa: CASSDGTGSNQPQHF
CDR3nt: TGTGCCAGCAGTGATGGAACAGGGAGCAATCAGCCCCAGCATTTT

v_gene: TRBV27
j_gene: TRBJ1-1
d_gene: .
abundance: .
CDR3aa: CASSPLPELNTEAFF
CDR3nt: TGTGCCAGCAGTCCTTTGCCAGAACTTAACACTGAAGCTTTCTTT

v_gene: TRBV6-5
j_gene: TRBJ2-7
d_gene: .
abundance: .
CDR3aa: CASSYSTAGTYEQYF
CDR3nt: TGTGCCAGCAGTTACTCGACGGCAGGGACCTACGAGCAGTACTTC

v_gene: TRBV5-6
j_gene: TRBJ2-2
d_gene: .
abundance: .
CDR3aa: CASSSSRRLYTGELFF
CDR3nt: TGTGCCAGCAGCTCCTCCCGGAGGTTATACACCGGGGAGCTGTTTTTT

v_gene: TRBV5-8
j_gene: TRBJ1-1
d_gene: .
abundance: few
CDR3aa: CASSSGTSVGTEAFF
CDR3nt: TGTGCCAGCAGTTCCGGGACATCGGTCGGAACTGAAGCTTTCTTT

v_gene: TRBV20-1
j_gene: TRBJ2-1
d_gene: .
abundance: .
CDR3aa: CSASGLPSSYNEQFF
CDR3nt: TGCAGTGCATCCGGACTACCCTCCTCTTACAATGAGCAGTTCTTC

v_gene: TRBV6-1
j_gene: TRBJ1-2
d_gene: .
abundance: many
CDR3aa: CASSGIIQGNGYTF
CDR3nt: TGTGCCAGCAGTGGGATTATTCAGGGAAATGGCTACACCTTC

v_gene: TRBV5-6
j_gene: TRBJ1-1
d_gene: .
abundance: .
CDR3aa: CASSLGGRAEAFF
CDR3nt: TGTGCCAGCAGCTTGGGGGGCCGCGCTGAAGCTTTCTTT

v_gene: TRBV4-1
j_gene: TRBJ2-1
d_gene: TRBD2
abundance: few
CDR3aa: CASSQTQGLAPYNEQFF
CDR3nt: TGCGCCAGCAGCCAAACCCAGGGACTAGCCCCGTACAATGAGCAGTTCTTC

v_gene: TRBV15
j_gene: TRBJ1-4
d_gene: TRBD1
abundance: .
CDR3aa: CATSRADRAHEKLFF
CDR3nt: TGTGCCACCAGCAGAGCGGACAGGGCGCACGAAAAACTGTTTTTT

v_gene: TRBV12-3/TRBV12-4
j_gene: TRBJ2-7
d_gene: .
abundance: .
CDR3aa: CASSLGTAFREQYF
CDR3nt: TGTGCCAGCAGTTTGGGCACAGCCTTTCGCGAGCAGTACTTC

v_gene: TRBV6-2/TRBV6-3
j_gene: TRBJ1-4
d_gene: .
abundance: .
CDR3aa: CASSYGRYKDEKLFF
CDR3nt: TGTGCCAGCAGTTACGGGCGGTATAAGGATGAAAAACTGTTTTTT

v_gene: TRBV6-2/TRBV6-3
j_gene: TRBJ1-2
d_gene: TRBD1
abundance: .
CDR3aa: CASSYPGTDYGYTF
CDR3nt: TGTGCCAGCAGTTACCCCGGGACAGACTATGGCTACACCTTC

v_gene: TRBV12-3/TRBV12-4
j_gene: TRBJ2-3
d_gene: .
abundance: .
CDR3aa: CASSPRGGSTDTQYF
CDR3nt: TGTGCCAGCAGTCCCCGGGGCGGGAGCACAGATACGCAGTATTTT

v_gene: TRBV7-8
j_gene: TRBJ2-2
d_gene: .
abundance: .
CDR3aa: CASSSWGRATGELFF
CDR3nt: TGTGCCAGCAGCTCATGGGGCAGGGCAACCGGGGAGCTGTTTTTT

v_gene: TRBV9
j_gene: TRBJ2-2
d_gene: .
abundance: few
CDR3aa: CASSASGGTATGELFF
CDR3nt: TGTGCCAGCAGCGCCTCTGGTGGGACGGCCACCGGGGAGCTGTTTTTT

v_gene: TRBV5-4
j_gene: TRBJ2-1
d_gene: TRBD1
abundance: few
CDR3aa: CASSPDRDSYNEQFF
CDR3nt: TGTGCCAGCAGCCCCGACAGGGACTCCTACAATGAGCAGTTCTTC

v_gene: TRBV20-1
j_gene: TRBJ2-3
d_gene: .
abundance: .
CDR3aa: CSAHYRAPGTDTQYF
CDR3nt: TGCAGTGCTCACTACCGGGCCCCGGGCACAGATACGCAGTATTTT

v_gene: TRBV7-9
j_gene: TRBJ2-5
d_gene: .
abundance: .
CDR3aa: CSSSLRQGGETQYF
CDR3nt: TGTTCCAGCAGCTTACGACAGGGAGGGGAGACCCAGTACTTC

v_gene: TRBV19
j_gene: TRBJ2-7
d_gene: .
abundance: once
CDR3aa: CASSTTLPGEQYF
CDR3nt: TGTGCCAGTAGTACGACATTACCCGGGGAGCAGTACTTC

v_gene: TRBV12-3/TRBV12-4
j_gene: TRBJ1-3
d_gene: .
abundance: .
CDR3aa: CASSLGQFGNTIYF
CDR3nt: TGTGCCAGCAGTTTGGGCCAGTTCGGAAACACCATATATTTT

v_gene: TRBV10-3
j_gene: TRBJ2-5
d_gene: TRBD2
abundance: .
CDR3aa: CAISEGLAGADPQETQYF
CDR3nt: TGTGCCATCAGTGAAGGACTAGCGGGGGCGGACCCCCAAGAGACCCAGTACTTC

v_gene: TRBV19
j_gene: TRBJ1-5
d_gene: .
abundance: .
CDR3aa: CASRGREDQPQHF
CDR3nt: TGTGCCAGTAGAGGGAGGGAAGATCAGCCCCAGCATTTT

v_gene: TRBV4-3
j_gene: TRBJ2-1
d_gene: TRBD2
abundance: few
CDR3aa: CASSQETSGGYNEQFF
CDR3nt: TGCGCCAGCAGCCAGGAGACTAGCGGGGGATACAATGAGCAGTTCTTC

v_gene: TRBV6-5
j_gene: TRBJ1-1
d_gene: .
abundance: .
CDR3aa: CASSYSARGTEAFF
CDR3nt: TGTGCCAGCAGTTACTCAGCCCGCGGCACTGAAGCTTTCTTT

v_gene: TRBV7-6
j_gene: TRBJ2-7
d_gene: TRBD1
abundance: many
CDR3aa: CASSLVVGQGADYEQYF
CDR3nt: TGTGCCAGCAGCTTAGTGGTTGGACAGGGGGCGGACTACGAGCAGTACTTC

v_gene: TRBV11-2
j_gene: TRBJ1-3
d_gene: .
abundance: many
CDR3aa: CASSLIGRAGNTIYF
CDR3nt: TGTGCCAGCAGCTTAATAGGGAGAGCTGGAAACACCATATATTTT

v_gene: TRBV4-1
j_gene: TRBJ2-1
d_gene: .
abundance: .
CDR3aa: CASSQALNEQFF
CDR3nt: TGCGCCAGCAGCCAAGCCTTGAATGAGCAGTTCTTC

v_gene: TRBV7-9
j_gene: TRBJ1-1
d_gene: .
abundance: .
CDR3aa: CASSLPQGEAFF
CDR3nt: TGTGCCAGCAGCTTACCACAGGGTGAAGCTTTCTTT

v_gene: TRBV4-1
j_gene: TRBJ1-5
d_gene: .
abundance: few
CDR3aa: CASSQQVSNQPQHF
CDR3nt: TGCGCCAGCAGCCAACAGGTTAGCAATCAGCCCCAGCATTTT

v_gene: TRBV7-8
j_gene: TRBJ2-1
d_gene: .
abundance: many
CDR3aa: CASSSDSYNEQFF
CDR3nt: TGTGCCAGCAGCTCGGACAGCTACAATGAGCAGTTCTTC

v_gene: TRBV12-3/TRBV12-4
j_gene: TRBJ2-7
d_gene: TRBD1
abundance: many
CDR3aa: CASGQGRYEQYF
CDR3nt: TGTGCCAGTGGACAGGGTCGGTACGAGCAGTACTTC

v_gene: TRBV27
j_gene: TRBJ2-3
d_gene: .
abundance: .
CDR3aa: CASSWANADTQYF
CDR3nt: TGTGCCAGCAGTTGGGCTAACGCAGATACGCAGTATTTT

v_gene: TRBV7-4
j_gene: TRBJ1-2
d_gene: .
abundance: .
CDR3aa: CASSPLDGGYGYTF
CDR3nt: TGTGCCAGCAGCCCTCTTGACGGCGGGTATGGCTACACCTTC

v_gene: TRBV9
j_gene: TRBJ2-3
d_gene: .
abundance: few
CDR3aa: CASSVATRGGADTQYF
CDR3nt: TGTGCCAGCAGCGTAGCTACTAGGGGGGGGGCAGATACGCAGTATTTT

v_gene: TRBV6-5
j_gene: TRBJ1-2
d_gene: .
abundance: many
CDR3aa: CASSLVGASYTF
CDR3nt: TGTGCCAGCAGTTTGGTGGGGGCGAGCTACACCTTC

v_gene: TRBV4-3
j_gene: TRBJ1-1
d_gene: .
abundance: few
CDR3aa: CASSQGLSLMNTEAFF
CDR3nt: TGCGCCAGCAGCCAAGGTCTGTCTCTAATGAACACTGAAGCTTTCTTT

v_gene: TRBV11-3
j_gene: TRBJ1-2
d_gene: .
abundance: .
CDR3aa: CASSLTSNGYTF
CDR3nt: TGTGCCAGCAGCTTGACCAGCAATGGCTACACCTTC

v_gene: TRBV24-1
j_gene: TRBJ1-5
d_gene: .
abundance: .
CDR3aa: CATAGGRLNQPQHF
CDR3nt: TGTGCCACGGCGGGGGGACGACTCAATCAGCCCCAGCATTTT

v_gene: TRBV20-1
j_gene: TRBJ2-1
d_gene: .
abundance: .
CDR3aa: CSARAGRTDNEQFF
CDR3nt: TGCAGTGCTAGAGCGGGGCGGACAGACAATGAGCAGTTCTTC

v_gene: TRBV28
j_gene: TRBJ1-5
d_gene: .
abundance: once
CDR3aa: CASSSTEGLPQHF
CDR3nt: TGTGCCAGCAGCTCTACCGAGGGCCTGCCCCAGCATTTT

v_gene: TRBV7-6
j_gene: TRBJ2-5
d_gene: .
abundance: .
CDR3aa: CASSREGEETQYF
CDR3nt: TGTGCCAGCAGCCGCGAGGGGGAAGAGACCCAGTACTTC

v_gene: TRBV29-1
j_gene: TRBJ2-1
d_gene: TRBD1
abundance: many
CDR3aa: CSGGAGGWNEQFF
CDR3nt: TGCAGTGGCGGGGCAGGGGGCTGGAATGAGCAGTTCTTC

v_gene: TRBV4-1
j_gene: TRBJ1-4
d_gene: .
abundance: many
CDR3aa: CASRPSPYEEKLFF
CDR3nt: TGCGCCAGCCGTCCATCCCCTTATGAGGAAAAACTGTTTTTT

v_gene: TRBV2
j_gene: TRBJ1-6
d_gene: TRBD1
abundance: few
CDR3aa: CASRDRDNSPLHF
CDR3nt: TGTGCCAGCAGGGACAGGGATAATTCACCCCTCCACTTT

v_gene: TRBV7-6
j_gene: TRBJ1-1
d_gene: .
abundance: few
CDR3aa: CASSPPGGFNVNTEAFF
CDR3nt: TGTGCCAGCAGCCCCCCGGGCGGATTTAATGTGAACACTGAAGCTTTCTTT

v_gene: TRBV7-2
j_gene: TRBJ2-7
d_gene: .
abundance: few
CDR3aa: CASSFLLGRTADYEQYF
CDR3nt: TGTGCCAGCAGCTTCCTTTTGGGGAGGACAGCGGACTACGAGCAGTACTTC

v_gene: TRBV29-1
j_gene: TRBJ1-2
d_gene: .
abundance: .
CDR3aa: CSVTLSHRDGYTF
CDR3nt: TGCAGCGTGACTCTATCCCACAGGGATGGCTACACCTTC

v_gene: TRBV11-2
j_gene: TRBJ2-1
d_gene: TRBD1
abundance: few
CDR3aa: CASSRQGSYNEQFF
CDR3nt: TGTGCCAGCAGCCGACAGGGCTCCTACAATGAGCAGTTCTTC

v_gene: TRBV28
j_gene: TRBJ2-2
d_gene: TRBD1
abundance: .
CDR3aa: CASALNRGATGELFF
CDR3nt: TGTGCCAGCGCCCTTAACAGGGGAGCCACCGGGGAGCTGTTTTTT

v_gene: TRBV7-2
j_gene: TRBJ1-5
d_gene: .
abundance: few
CDR3aa: CASSLRDLGDQPQHF
CDR3nt: TGTGCCAGCAGTCTGAGAGACCTCGGGGATCAGCCCCAGCATTTT

v_gene: TRBV13
j_gene: TRBJ1-2
d_gene: .
abundance: few
CDR3aa: CASSYGFGQNYGYTF
CDR3nt: TGTGCCAGCAGCTACGGTTTCGGGCAAAACTATGGCTACACCTTC

v_gene: TRBV7-2
j_gene: TRBJ2-3
d_gene: TRBD2
abundance: many
CDR3aa: CASSLAGGGARTDTQYF
CDR3nt: TGTGCCAGCAGCTTGGCCGGCGGGGGGGCCAGAACAGATACGCAGTATTTT

v_gene: TRBV5-1
j_gene: TRBJ1-2
d_gene: .
abundance: many
CDR3aa: CASSRGLPSDGYTF
CDR3nt: TGCGCCAGCAGCCGGGGACTTCCTTCAGATGGCTACACCTTC

v_gene: TRBV20-1
j_gene: TRBJ2-2
d_gene: TRBD2
abundance: .
CDR3aa: CSARALAEGTGELFF
CDR3nt: TGCAGTGCTAGAGCACTAGCGGAAGGGACCGGGGAGCTGTTTTTT

v_gene: TRBV6-1
j_gene: TRBJ1-1
d_gene: .
abundance: .
CDR3aa: CASSEATVNTEAFF
CDR3nt: TGTGCCAGCAGTGAAGCGACAGTGAACACTGAAGCTTTCTTT

v_gene: TRBV7-2
j_gene: TRBJ1-4
d_gene: .
abundance: few
CDR3aa: CASSLYSSLGYEKLFF
CDR3nt: TGTGCCAGCAGCTTATATTCTTCCCTGGGGTACGAAAAACTGTTTTTT